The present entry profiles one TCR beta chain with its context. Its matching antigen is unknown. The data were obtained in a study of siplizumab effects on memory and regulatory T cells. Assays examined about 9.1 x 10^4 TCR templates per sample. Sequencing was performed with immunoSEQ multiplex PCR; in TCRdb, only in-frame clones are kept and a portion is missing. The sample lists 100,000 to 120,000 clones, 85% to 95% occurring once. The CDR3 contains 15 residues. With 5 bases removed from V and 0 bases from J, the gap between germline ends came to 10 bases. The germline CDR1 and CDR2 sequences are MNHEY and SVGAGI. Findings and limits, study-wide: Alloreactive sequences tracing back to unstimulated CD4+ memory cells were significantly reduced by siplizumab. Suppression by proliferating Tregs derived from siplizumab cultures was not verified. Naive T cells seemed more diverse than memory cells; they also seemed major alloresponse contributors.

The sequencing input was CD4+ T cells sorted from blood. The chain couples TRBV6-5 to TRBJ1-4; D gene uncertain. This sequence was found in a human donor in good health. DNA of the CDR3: TGTGCCAGCAGTCGGCTCGTTGCAACTAATGAAAAACTGTTTTTT. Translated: CASSRLVATNEKLFF.